This entry lists 14 T cell receptor beta chains sequenced from one sample in a study of blood T cells in healthy people across ages. A sample-barcoded 5' primer and a J-beta primer mix were used in a second PCR of about 6 to 12 cycles. TCRdb reprocessed the 5' RACE reads via MiXCR and lists one record per CDR3 protein. The data contain 850,000 to 1,300,000 distinct CDR3 sequences, more than 40% of them singletons. Source material: blood. The source of these receptors is a woman aged 55 to 70 in good health.

The chain uses TRBV4-1 and TRBJ2-1; tentatively, D is TRBD1 or TRBD2 (7 bases each). V was shortened by 4 bases and J by 4 bases, with 17 bases between the two germline ends. From germline, CDR1 is MGHRA and CDR2 YSYEKL. There are 16 residues in the CDR3. The CDR3 DNA sequence: TGCGCCAGCAGCCGGAGGGGCAGGGGGGGATACAATGAGCAGTTCTTC. This gives the protein CASSRRGRGGYNEQFF.

The CDR3 reads CASSGTGGVYEQYF. The CDR3, as DNA: TGTGCCAGCAGTGGGACAGGGGGCGTCTACGAGCAGTACTTC. V is TRBV6-1 and J is TRBJ2-7; the match to TRBD1 covers 11 bases. CDR3 length equals 14 residues. Germline V gives CDR1 MNHNS, CDR2 SASEGT. With 4 bases clipped from V and 3 bases from J, the junction kept 2 bases outside the gene matches.

This chain joins TRBV29-1 and TRBJ2-2, with D possibly TRBD1 on 7 matching bases. The length of the CDR3 is 13 residues. Trimming removed 6 bases from V and 4 bases from J, with 12 bases in between. The germline CDR1 and CDR2 sequences are SQVTM and ANQGSEA. The CDR3, as DNA: TGCAGCGTATCTCAGGGGGGCACCGGGGAGCTGTTTTTT. Its translation: CSVSQGGTGELFF.

This chain links TRBV20-1 with TRBJ2-2, with a weak D call TRBD2 (6 bases). CDR1 is DFQATT, CDR2 SNEGSKA, per germline (reference sequence). The V gene lost 1 base and the J gene lost 6 bases, with 9 bases spanning the gap. The CDR3 spans 13 residues. The CDR3 DNA reads TGCAGTGCTAGAGTTCCGGGGGCCGGGGAGCTGTTTTTT. This gives the protein CSARVPGAGELFF.

The rearrangement joins TRBV20-1 to TRBJ2-7; 7 bases line up with TRBD1. CDR3 length equals 13 residues. CDR1 DFQATT and CDR2 SNEGSKA come from the germline V gene (reference sequence). The trim removed 3 bases at V and 7 bases at J, leaving 9 bases unmatched. In DNA, the CDR3 is TGCAGTGCTAGGAGCGGCTCAGGGGGTGAGCAGTACTTC. Residues: CSARSGSGGEQYF.

This clonotype was seen a few times. V gene TRBV29-1 combines with J gene TRBJ1-5; D is perhaps TRBD1 (5 bases). This CDR3 contains 18 residues. CDR1 is SQVTM and CDR2 is ANQGSEA in the germline V gene. V lost 5 bases and J 6 bases, leaving 29 bases between the germline ends. The CDR3 region is CSVNNGFRVTLVTQPQHF. CDR3 DNA sequence: TGCAGCGTTAACAACGGGTTCAGGGTAACCTTGGTAACTCAGCCCCAGCATTTT. Looking up the rest from reference TRBV29-1 and TRBJ1-5 gives the full variable domain: SAVISQKPSRDICQRGTSLTIQCQVDSQVTMMFWYRQQPGQSLTLIATANQGSEATYESGFVIDKFPISRPNLTFSTLTVSNMSPEDSSIYLCSVNNGFRVTLVTQPQHFGDGTRLSIL.

The genes are TRBV20-1 and TRBJ2-5; tentatively, D is TRBD2 (7 bases). The J call may be in error: the DNA end matches TRBJ2-7 better. CDR3 length equals 14 residues. From germline, CDR1 is DFQATT and CDR2 SNEGSKA (reference sequence). Here the CDR3 reads CSAQKGGNSYEQYF. Written as DNA, the CDR3 is TGCAGTGCCCAAAAGGGGGGGAACTCCTACGAGCAGTACTTC.

This clonotype was seen a handful of times. This chain uses TRBV25-1 with TRBJ1-2, with a weak D call TRBD1 (6 bases). Per the germline V gene, CDR1 is MGHDK and CDR2 is SYGVNS. V was pared by 0 bases and J by 2 bases, with 7 bases between. The CDR3 runs 14 residues. The CDR3 spells CASSEYGQNYGYTF. Here the CDR3 DNA reads TGTGCCAGCAGTGAATACGGACAGAACTATGGCTACACCTTC.

The chain uses TRBV9 and TRBJ2-3, with 7 bases identical to TRBD1. There are 15 residues in the CDR3. V trimming: 0 bases; J trimming: 4 bases; junction bases outside the gene matches: 5. Germline V gene sequence: CDR1 SGDLS, CDR2 YYNGEE. CDR3 region: CASSVEGAGADTQYF. The CDR3 nucleotides are TGTGCCAGCAGCGTAGAGGGGGCAGGCGCAGATACGCAGTATTTT.

This clonotype was counted at least ten times. The V gene is TRBV10-3, the J gene TRBJ1-2; 8 bases fit TRBD1. The germline gives CDR1 ENHRY, CDR2 SYGVKD. CDR3 length: 17 residues. Germline trimming cut 0 bases from V and 6 bases from J; bases unmatched to any gene: 12. The CDR3 spells CAISESGGTGAGNGYTF. In DNA form, the CDR3 reads TGTGCCATCAGTGAGTCTGGCGGGACAGGAGCGGGGAATGGCTACACCTTC.

The chain has TRBV20-1 and TRBJ1-5, with 7 bases lining up with TRBD1. Unmatched junction bases numbered 5, after V lost 5 bases and J lost 4 bases. The CDR3 length is 13 residues. Germline CDR1 is DFQATT and CDR2 is SNEGSKA (reference sequence). CDR3 bases: TGCAGTGCTCAGGACAGGAGTAATCAGCCCCAGCATTTT. This sequence encodes CSAQDRSNQPQHF.

The genes are TRBV6-5 and TRBJ1-4; D not resolved. Germline V gives CDR1 MNHEY, CDR2 SVGAGI. V dropped 5 bases and J dropped 5 bases, with 3 bases sitting between them. The CDR3 sequence is 11 residues long. CDR3: CASSKNEKLFF. CDR3 nucleotides: TGTGCCAGCAGTAAAAATGAAAAACTGTTTTTT.

Worth noting for this clonotype: Sequence at one end of the junction differs from germline and may be a read error. Here the CDR3 DNA reads TGTGTCAGCCACGACCTTGACTATGGCTACACCTTC. Residues: CVSHDLDYGYTF. The genes are TRBV28 and TRBJ1-2; D is ambiguous. The germline V gene encodes CDR1 MDHEN and CDR2 SYDVKM. The CDR3 extends over 12 amino acids.

The V and J genes are TRBV7-3 and TRBJ1-1; maybe TRBD1 (6 bases). There are 13 residues in the CDR3. Germline CDR1 SGHTA, CDR2 FQGTGA. The germline V and J ends were trimmed by 5 bases and 11 bases, with 18 bases remaining between them. CDR3 in amino acids: CASSHTDGTQAFF. DNA of the CDR3: TGTGCCAGCAGCCACACAGACGGGACACAGGCTTTCTTT.